This T cell receptor (beta chain) was profiled in a study of Graves' ophthalmopathy and Graves' hyperthyroidism. Study-level points and caveats: At 60% to 71% sensitivity and roughly 72% specificity, the model predicted progression of the ophthalmopathy. A majority of expanded thyroid clonotypes exceeding 0.001 frequency were likewise present in blood.

Pregnancy or lactation, uncontrolled infections and other autoimmune diseases were grounds for excluding patients. Diagnoses were established from clinical symptoms, serum thyroxine, TRAb, thyroid ultrasound and orbital computed tomography. Looked up from germline, CDR1 is MNHEY and CDR2 is SVGEGT. The CDR3 has 13 amino acids. The trim removed 8 bases at V and 2 bases at J, leaving 4 bases unmatched. As concerns this clonotype: Its antigen is still unknown.

Transcripts of RNA were the source for amplifying TCR beta CDR3 regions. RT-PCR was first run with HTBI primers, then multiplex PCR in a second round. MiXCR was run by TCRdb on the multiplex PCR reads, yielding one entry per CDR3 protein. Among over a million distinct CDR3 sequences, roughly 35% were seen once, and the ten largest hold 11%. The source of this sequence is an adult man with Graves' hyperthyroidism. Sequenced input: peripheral blood or thyroid tissue (not recorded which). This chain uses TRBV6-2 or TRBV6-3 with TRBJ1-1, with TRBD1 identical over 8 bases. CDR3 protein: CASGGQVNTEAFF. In DNA, the CDR3 is TGTGCCAGCGGGGGACAGGTTAACACTGAAGCTTTCTTT.